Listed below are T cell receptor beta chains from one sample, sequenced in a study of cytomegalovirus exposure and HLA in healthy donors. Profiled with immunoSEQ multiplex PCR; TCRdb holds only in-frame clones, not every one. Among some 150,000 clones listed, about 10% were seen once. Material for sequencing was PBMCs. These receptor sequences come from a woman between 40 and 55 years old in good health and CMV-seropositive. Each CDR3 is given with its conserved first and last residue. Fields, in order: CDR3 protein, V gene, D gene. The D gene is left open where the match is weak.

cdr3_aa: CASSWGSGGSYNEQFF
v_call: TRBV5-1
d_call: TRBD2

cdr3_aa: CASSQDQVPGTEAFF
v_call: TRBV14
d_call: .

cdr3_aa: CAISDLATYNEQFF
v_call: TRBV10-3
d_call: .

cdr3_aa: CASSLQGAYTGELFF
v_call: TRBV5-1
d_call: TRBD1

cdr3_aa: CASNPGLAVADTQYF
v_call: TRBV2
d_call: TRBD2

cdr3_aa: CASSTLSRGNEQFF
v_call: TRBV7-2
d_call: .

cdr3_aa: CASNPGGGGVNTEAFF
v_call: TRBV19
d_call: .

cdr3_aa: CASSLPGQGETGYTF
v_call: TRBV5-4
d_call: TRBD1

cdr3_aa: CASSEFSGSNSPLHF
v_call: TRBV25-1
d_call: .

cdr3_aa: CASSLIGTGTGNTIYF
v_call: TRBV5-6
d_call: .

cdr3_aa: CSVDLLAGYEQFF
v_call: TRBV29-1
d_call: TRBD2

cdr3_aa: CASSFESTSGGGETQYF
v_call: TRBV7-2
d_call: TRBD2

cdr3_aa: CSVWNGAQYF
v_call: TRBV29-1
d_call: .

cdr3_aa: CASSLQRGGSGEQFF
v_call: TRBV4-2
d_call: TRBD2

cdr3_aa: CASSREVRGVGSEAFF
v_call: TRBV4-2
d_call: .

cdr3_aa: CASTPGVTGANVLTF
v_call: TRBV10-3
d_call: .

cdr3_aa: CASSFGRREETQYF
v_call: TRBV7-6
d_call: .

cdr3_aa: CASSVREGGYEQYF
v_call: TRBV5-1
d_call: .

cdr3_aa: CASSPQTGKGNTIYF
v_call: TRBV2
d_call: .

cdr3_aa: CASSWAGGVQLDTEAFF
v_call: TRBV11-3
d_call: TRBD1

cdr3_aa: CASSMAGGPQETQYF
v_call: TRBV19
d_call: TRBD2

cdr3_aa: CASSSDRGTEAFF
v_call: TRBV5-1
d_call: .

cdr3_aa: CASSDQRGSGANVLTF
v_call: TRBV28
d_call: .

cdr3_aa: CASITGGTYNSPLHF
v_call: TRBV10-2
d_call: .

cdr3_aa: CASSLGTEDEKLFF
v_call: TRBV7-9
d_call: .

cdr3_aa: CASRDWNQPQHF
v_call: TRBV2
d_call: .

cdr3_aa: CASTRGQGLYEQYF
v_call: TRBV6-5
d_call: TRBD1

cdr3_aa: CASTGQANTEAFF
v_call: TRBV5-1
d_call: TRBD1

cdr3_aa: CASSSGGYEQYF
v_call: TRBV2
d_call: TRBD1

cdr3_aa: CASTRGGGAEAFF
v_call: TRBV2
d_call: .

cdr3_aa: CASSWTGGRTEAFF
v_call: TRBV7-2
d_call: TRBD1

cdr3_aa: CASSLMGVAGAEAFF
v_call: TRBV5-1
d_call: .

cdr3_aa: CASSIPQGLYTEAFF
v_call: TRBV21-1
d_call: .

cdr3_aa: CASSFGGPSETQYF
v_call: TRBV5-1
d_call: .

cdr3_aa: CASSVDRITYNEQFF
v_call: TRBV9
d_call: .

cdr3_aa: CASRPTGGQETQYF
v_call: TRBV6-6
d_call: TRBD1

cdr3_aa: CASSLPRQFPEAFF
v_call: TRBV11-3
d_call: .

cdr3_aa: CASSPLRDRENSPLHF
v_call: TRBV18
d_call: TRBD1

cdr3_aa: CASSRSTPGGSQETQYF
v_call: TRBV18
d_call: .

cdr3_aa: CATSRRLGNTEAFF
v_call: TRBV15
d_call: .

cdr3_aa: CASSSGTGNQPQHF
v_call: TRBV5-1
d_call: .

cdr3_aa: CASSPGIQETQYF
v_call: TRBV7-2
d_call: .

cdr3_aa: CASSLERGGGTDTQYF
v_call: TRBV5-6
d_call: TRBD2

cdr3_aa: CASSLSPGGSYNSPLHF
v_call: TRBV5-4
d_call: TRBD1

cdr3_aa: CASSPRGPGDTQYF
v_call: TRBV9
d_call: .

cdr3_aa: CASGSTTLPDRGPYQETQYF
v_call: TRBV12-5
d_call: TRBD1

cdr3_aa: CASSLRGSPVRNEQFF
v_call: TRBV11-3
d_call: .

cdr3_aa: CASSQEAGMGYGYTF
v_call: TRBV4-1
d_call: .

cdr3_aa: CASSPSGGAATDTQYF
v_call: TRBV4-1
d_call: TRBD2

cdr3_aa: CASSGRLSTDTQYF
v_call: TRBV19
d_call: .

cdr3_aa: CASSQERLKNIQYF
v_call: TRBV4-1
d_call: .

cdr3_aa: CASSLRGTGDWVNTEAFF
v_call: TRBV5-1
d_call: TRBD1

cdr3_aa: CASSWGQGSYNEQFF
v_call: TRBV13
d_call: TRBD1